Listed below are T cell receptor beta chains from one sample, sequenced in a study of blood T cells in healthy people across ages. TCRdb re-derived calls from the 5' RACE reads in MiXCR, one entry per CDR3 protein. The sample lists hundreds of thousands of distinct CDR3 sequences; around three fifths were seen once. The sequenced sample was blood. The receptors derive from a middle-aged man in good health. Both conserved end residues are part of each CDR3. Each record gives: J gene, V gene, clone size, D gene, CDR3 DNA, CDR3 protein. A D gene is named only where the DNA matches it firmly. Not every row has a clone size; where given, it reads once, few, many or a size class.

>TRBJ2-7|TRBV20-1|many|TRBD1
TGCAGTGCAATGTCCCGGGACAGGGGCGGAAGAGAGCAGTACTTC
CSAMSRDRGGREQYF
>TRBJ1-1|TRBV7-9|-|-
TGTGCCAGCAGCTTCACCTGGAACACTGAAGCTTTCTTT
CASSFTWNTEAFF
>TRBJ2-5|TRBV20-1|few|-
TGCAGTGCTTTACTTCAAGAGACCCAGTACTTC
CSALLQETQYF
>TRBJ2-4|TRBV3-1|-|-
TGTGCCAGCAGCCATGGCCAGTTAAATAGGTACTTC
CASSHGQLNRYF
>TRBJ2-7|TRBV4-1|-|-
TGCGCCAGCAGCCAAGAAAGCAGCGATCCTACCTACGAGCAGTACTTC
CASSQESSDPTYEQYF
>TRBJ2-5|TRBV20-1|-|TRBD2
TGCAGTGCTAGTGCTAGCGGGAGGGCCTTGTCGACCCAGTACTTC
CSASASGRALSTQYF
>TRBJ2-7|TRBV6-1|-|-
TGTGCCAGCAGTGTAAGCATCATGGGGTCCTACGAGCAGTACTTC
CASSVSIMGSYEQYF
>TRBJ2-1|TRBV2|-|-
TGTGCCAGCAAGGAAAGGTCCTACAATGAGCAGTTCTTC
CASKERSYNEQFF
>TRBJ2-1|TRBV5-1|few|TRBD2
TGCGCCAGCAGCGTGGGACTAGCGGGAGCTTCTTCCTACAATGAGCAGTTCTTC
CASSVGLAGASSYNEQFF
>TRBJ2-5|TRBV9|-|-
TGTGCCAGCAGCGTAGATGGATCGGCGGGGCTCCAAGAGACCCAGTACTTC
CASSVDGSAGLQETQYF
>TRBJ2-3|TRBV11-3|-|-
TGTGCCAGCAGCCCGAAATCGAGTGGCGGGTTGGGAGATACGCAGTATTTT
CASSPKSSGGLGDTQYF
>TRBJ2-7|TRBV12-3/TRBV12-4|-|-
TGTGCCAGCAGTTTAAGGACGGATCCCTCCTACGAGCAGTACTTC
CASSLRTDPSYEQYF
>TRBJ1-5|TRBV19|-|-
TGTGCCAGTAGTACCGGGAACAATCAGCCCCAGCATTTT
CASSTGNNQPQHF
>TRBJ1-2|TRBV10-3|-|-
TGTGCCATCAGTGAGTCTACTCCGACGGGCTACACCTTC
CAISESTPTGYTF
>TRBJ2-1|TRBV12-3/TRBV12-4|-|-
TGTGCCAGCAGTTTAGTGGCGAACAATGAGCAGTTCTTC
CASSLVANNEQFF
>TRBJ1-2|TRBV6-5|few|-
TGTGCCAGCAGTAAACGGAGTAACTATGGCTACACCTTC
CASSKRSNYGYTF
>TRBJ2-3|TRBV28|-|TRBD1
TGTGCCAGCAGTTTACCGGGACAGGGTACGCAGTATTTT
CASSLPGQGTQYF
>TRBJ2-7|TRBV5-1|-|TRBD2
TGCGCCAGCAGCTCCTGGACTAGCGGGAGAGGGGGCGAGCAGTACTTC
CASSSWTSGRGGEQYF
>TRBJ2-7|TRBV7-2|-|-
TGTGCCAGCAGCTTAGAGGGGGGAACTTCCTACGAGCAGTACTTC
CASSLEGGTSYEQYF
>TRBJ2-3|TRBV28|-|TRBD2
TGTGCCAGCAGTTTTCGAGCGGGAGCGGCAGATACGCAGTATTTT
CASSFRAGAADTQYF